The source of this T cell receptor (beta chain) is a study of T cell responses to AZD1222 COVID-19 vaccine. Study-level results: CD4 TCRs associated with vaccination spanned spike, dominating at 160-218 and 743-854. The breadth and depth of Spike-specific TCRs increased once two AZD1222 doses had been given. Sampled repertoires all dated from after the peak T cell response.

For this clone: No antigen is known for it.

Repertoires were generated with immunoSEQ multiplex PCR, while TCRdb's copy carries only in-frame clones and drops some. The data contain approximately 100,000 clones, 90% of them singletons. This TCR was recovered from an adult in good health. This sample comprised peripheral blood, obtained on day 0 of AZD1222 vaccination.

This CDR3 reads CASSPVQGPLSEYGYTF. The CDR3 coding sequence is TGTGCCAGCAGCCCTGTGCAGGGCCCGTTGTCTGAATATGGCTACACCTTC. The genes are TRBV7-6 and TRBJ1-2, with D possibly being TRBD1 (5 bases). Germline lookup yields CDR1 SGHVS and CDR2 FNYEAQ. The V end was cut by 5 bases, the J end by 5 bases, with 24 bases between. The CDR3 spans 17 residues.